This record looks at one T cell receptor beta chain sequence and its context. Its antigen is as yet unknown. This sample was taken from a study of shared clonotypes between healthy human individuals. Germline CDR1 reads MDHEN; CDR2 reads SYDVKM. CDR3 size: 13 residues. V was shortened by 3 bases and J by 11 bases, with 16 bases between the two germline ends. Naive-designated CD8 cells lacked CD45RO, were positively enriched for CCR7, and omitted terminally differentiated effector memory CD45RA+ cells. Caucasian adults living in Nashville, Tennessee, provided all samples. Study-wide findings and caveats: Genetic and exposure-history diversity was limited by the small donor number.

In the original processing: Sequence data from immunoSEQ were junction-only and lacked quality scores; consequently, filtering differed. The data were produced by immunoSEQ multiplex PCR, yet TCRdb's version contains in-frame clones alone and is incomplete. That table furnishes V, J and clone size, whereas the DNA furnished D and trimming. The profile shows more than 500,000 clones, 85% to 95% of them singletons. The sample comprised naive CD8+ T cells sorted from blood. The chain joins TRBV28 to TRBJ2-5; unclear D gene. The receptor was derived from a woman in her twenties or thirties in good health. The CDR3 nucleotides read TGTGCCAGCAGTTTGAGTGACGATACCAGTCAGTACTTC. The encoded protein is CASSLSDDTSQYF.